These T cell receptor beta chains were read from a single sample in a study of T cells after yellow fever vaccination. TCRdb reprocessed the 5' RACE reads with MiXCR, giving one entry per CDR3 protein. This sample has 500,000 to 700,000 distinct CDR3 sequences, with over 15% found just once. Sequences were derived from PBMCs, sampled 15 days after the yellow fever booster vaccination. Receptors were obtained from a man aged 25-40 years who received the YFV17D yellow fever vaccine. CDR3s include the opening cysteine and the closing phenylalanine or tryptophan. D genes are given only for firm matches. Clone size is shown for a subset of rows, as once, few, many or a class of expanded clone.

D	size	V	J	CDR3	DNA
-	-	TRBV7-9	TRBJ2-4	CASRESENIQYF	TGTGCCAGCAGGGAGTCGGAAAACATTCAGTACTTC
TRBD2	few	TRBV5-1	TRBJ2-1	CASSLEVAGLAYNEQFF	TGCGCCAGCAGCTTGGAGGTAGCGGGATTGGCTTACAATGAGCAGTTCTTC
-	-	TRBV20-1	TRBJ2-4	CSPDELVKNIQYF	TGCAGTCCGGACGAATTGGTCAAAAACATTCAGTACTTC
-	few	TRBV12-3/TRBV12-4	TRBJ2-1	CASSLPPGNEQFF	TGTGCCAGCAGTTTGCCCCCAGGGAATGAGCAGTTCTTC
-	-	TRBV7-9	TRBJ2-1	CASSLNVYNEQFF	TGTGCCAGCAGCTTAAACGTTTACAATGAGCAGTTCTTC
-	-	TRBV19	TRBJ1-5	CASSSRAPPQHF	TGTGCCAGTAGTTCCAGGGCTCCGCCCCAGCATTTT
-	-	TRBV24-1	TRBJ2-5	CATSDSGRRNQETQYF	TGTGCCACCAGTGATTCTGGTCGGCGGAACCAAGAGACCCAGTACTTC
-	many	TRBV12-3/TRBV12-4	TRBJ2-1	CASSLLGNEQFF	TGTGCCAGCAGTTTGTTGGGCAATGAGCAGTTCTTC
TRBD2	few	TRBV7-9	TRBJ2-7	CASSPTSSEQYF	TGTGCCAGCAGCCCGACTAGCTCCGAGCAGTACTTC
TRBD2	few	TRBV3-1	TRBJ2-5	CASSQATSGRWETQYF	TGTGCCAGCAGCCAGGCCACTAGCGGGAGATGGGAGACCCAGTACTTC
-	few	TRBV9	TRBJ2-1	CASSDGGPFEQFF	TGTGCCAGCAGCGATGGGGGCCCTTTTGAGCAGTTCTTC
TRBD2	few	TRBV5-1	TRBJ2-3	CASSSPGLAELISTDTQYF	TGCGCCAGCAGCTCTCCGGGACTAGCGGAACTTATCTCCACAGATACGCAGTATTTT
-	-	TRBV5-5	TRBJ2-1	CASSLYRRDYNEQFF	TGTGCCAGCAGCTTGTATAGACGGGACTACAATGAGCAGTTCTTC
TRBD1	few	TRBV24-1	TRBJ2-1	CATSDGPGQGRNEQFF	TGTGCCACCAGTGATGGTCCTGGACAGGGTAGGAATGAGCAGTTCTTC
-	-	TRBV7-9	TRBJ1-2	CASSLDLTDYTF	TGTGCCAGCAGTTTAGACCTTACCGACTACACCTTC
-	few	TRBV28	TRBJ2-1	CASSLTGRNEQFF	TGTGCCAGCAGTCTGACAGGGAGGAATGAGCAGTTCTTC
TRBD2	-	TRBV12-3/TRBV12-4	TRBJ2-3	CASSPGLVSDTQYF	TGTGCCAGCAGCCCGGGACTAGTATCAGATACGCAGTATTTT
-	-	TRBV7-9	TRBJ2-3	CASSSRPGTFVTDTQYF	TGTGCCAGCAGTTCCAGACCCGGGACATTTGTTACAGATACGCAGTATTTT
TRBD2	-	TRBV14	TRBJ2-5	CASSASSGRHETQYF	TGTGCCAGCAGCGCAAGTAGCGGGAGGCACGAGACCCAGTACTTC
TRBD2	-	TRBV29-1	TRBJ2-7	CSVYKGGEQYF	TGCAGCGTATACAAGGGAGGGGAGCAGTACTTC
-	few	TRBV27	TRBJ2-1	CASKWLPDNEQFF	TGTGCCAGCAAGTGGTTACCGGACAATGAGCAGTTCTTC
-	-	TRBV2	TRBJ1-5	CASSGRRLNSNQPQHF	TGTGCCAGCAGTGGAAGGAGGCTCAATAGCAATCAGCCCCAGCATTTT
-	-	TRBV4-3	TRBJ2-6	CASSHPDRPGANVLTF	TGCGCCAGCAGCCATCCAGACAGGCCTGGGGCCAACGTCCTGACTTTC
TRBD1	-	TRBV5-1	TRBJ2-2	CASRPRDSQSGELFF	TGCGCCAGCAGGCCCCGGGACAGCCAGTCCGGGGAGCTGTTTTTT
-	many	TRBV3-1	TRBJ1-2	CASSPSYGGYTF	TGTGCCAGCAGCCCCAGTTATGGTGGCTACACCTTC
-	-	TRBV28	TRBJ1-6	CASSIEADITLHF	TGTGCCAGCAGCATTGAAGCGGACATCACCCTCCACTTT
-	-	TRBV7-2	TRBJ2-3	CASSTPGSGADTQYF	TGTGCCAGCAGCACGCCAGGAAGTGGCGCAGATACGCAGTATTTT
TRBD1	few	TRBV6-1	TRBJ1-1	CASRPPGTAGTEAFF	TGTGCCAGCAGACCACCCGGGACAGCGGGCACTGAAGCTTTCTTT
-	few	TRBV7-2	TRBJ1-1	CASSLAPAAMRTEAFF	TGTGCCAGCAGCTTAGCGCCGGCGGCCATGAGGACTGAAGCTTTCTTT
-	-	TRBV7-2	TRBJ2-7	CASSQTTRGRGEQYF	TGTGCCAGCAGCCAAACGACTAGGGGTCGCGGTGAGCAGTACTTC
TRBD1	-	TRBV6-2/TRBV6-3	TRBJ2-1	CAIRQGDSYNEQFF	TGTGCCATCCGACAGGGGGACTCCTACAATGAGCAGTTCTTC
-	few	TRBV9	TRBJ2-5	CASSVGPTEETQYF	TGTGCCAGCAGCGTAGGCCCGACAGAGGAGACCCAGTACTTC
-	-	TRBV21-1	TRBJ1-1	CASIFRGRMNTEAFF	TGTGCCAGCATCTTCCGGGGACGGATGAACACTGAAGCTTTCTTT
-	-	TRBV5-6	TRBJ2-1	CASSSPRGAYNEQFF	TGTGCCAGCAGCTCGCCGCGCGGAGCCTACAATGAGCAGTTCTTC
TRBD1	-	TRBV7-2	TRBJ2-7	CASSLGQGLGYEQYF	TGTGCCAGCAGCTTAGGACAGGGGCTAGGATACGAGCAGTACTTC
-	-	TRBV12-3/TRBV12-4	TRBJ1-2	CASSLPTGTYGYTF	TGTGCCAGCAGCCTGCCGACCGGGACGTACGGCTACACCTTC
-	-	TRBV4-3	TRBJ2-1	CASSQVEGLHYNEQFF	TGCGCCAGCAGCCAAGTAGAAGGGCTGCACTACAATGAGCAGTTCTTC
TRBD1	-	TRBV4-3	TRBJ2-7	CASSQDGQGYEQYF	TGCGCCAGCAGCCAAGATGGACAGGGCTACGAGCAGTACTTC
-	-	TRBV9	TRBJ2-7	CASSAVGGGSDEQYF	TGTGCCAGCAGCGCTGTGGGTGGGGGCTCGGACGAGCAGTACTTC
TRBD1	-	TRBV29-1	TRBJ1-1	CSVEGAGNTEAFF	TGCAGCGTCGAGGGGGCTGGGAACACTGAAGCTTTCTTT
-	few	TRBV6-5	TRBJ2-1	CASSHTHNEQFF	TGTGCCAGCAGCCATACCCACAATGAGCAGTTCTTC